The present T cell receptor beta chain was sequenced within a study of spatial heterogeneity in lung cancer. This clonotype was detected many times. The target antigen is unknown. The study's findings and limits: Resection saw ubiquitous expanded tumor TCRs appear in blood more than follow-up did.

Time point denoted: sample taken at primary tumor resection. The study sequenced unsorted whole RNA from tumor, nontumor lung or frozen PBMC. TCR cDNA molecules each carried a unique molecular identifier. TCRdb independently ran MiXCR on the 5' RACE reads; one entry per CDR3 protein. The sample holds some 34,000 distinct CDR3 sequences, 6.5% to 9% seen once. CDR1 is LNHNV and CDR2 is YYDKDF in the germline V gene (reference sequence). The CDR3 runs 12 residues. V was pared by 4 bases and J by 14 bases, with 15 bases between. The sequence was obtained from a female donor with early-stage non-small cell lung cancer. This chain links TRBV15 with TRBJ2-1; D remains unclear. The sequences come from PBMCs, collected at surgery. This CDR3 reads CATSKDRSRKFF. The CDR3 DNA reads as TGTGCCACCAGCAAAGATAGGAGTCGTAAGTTCTTC.